The next 5 T cell receptor beta chains were all read from a single sample in a study of vaccination and CD4 T cells after COVID-19. Researchers used the Oncomine TCR Beta short-read assay to sequence DNA from cultured CD4+ T cells. TCRdb fed the PCR reads into MiXCR, producing one record per CDR3 protein. The table lists around 13,000 distinct CDR3 sequences, around 45% of them singletons. The antigens these receptors bind are not known. Documented treatment: 10-day PBMC culture with coronavirus spike peptide pools or control peptides (ViraFEST assay). The sequenced sample consisted of CD4+ T cells from blood, cultured in vitro. The receptors were sampled from a human donor who had recovered from COVID-19.

The chain recombines TRBV6-1 with TRBJ1-6, with D possibly being TRBD1 (6 bases). The CDR3 totals 15 residues. Germline V lookup: CDR1 MNHNS, CDR2 SASEGT. Trimming cost V 6 bases and J 6 bases, with 15 bases left between them. CDR3 loop: CASRVDSTPNSPLHF. DNA for the CDR3: TGTGCCAGCAGGGTGGACAGTACCCCTAATTCACCCCTCCACTTT.

The chain has TRBV20-1 and TRBJ1-2; a weak D match, TRBD1 (6 bases). The CDR3 loop spans 13 amino acids. V was shortened by 6 bases and J by 3 bases, with 14 bases between the two germline ends. The germline V gene has CDR1 DFQATT and CDR2 SNEGSKA (reference sequence). The CDR3 here is CSARRGYDYGYTF. CDR3 nucleotide sequence: TGCAGTGCGAGAAGGGGGTACGACTATGGCTACACCTTC.

The CDR3 here is CASIPGLAGAKRDEQFF. For the CDR3, the DNA is TGTGCCAGCATTCCCGGACTAGCGGGGGCCAAAAGGGATGAGCAGTTCTTC. This chain uses TRBV12-3 or TRBV12-4 with TRBJ2-1, with TRBD2 identical over 13 bases. The CDR3 runs to 17 residues. V lost 7 bases to trimming and J lost 8 bases; unmatched junction nucleotides: 14.

V usage is TRBV6-1 and J usage is TRBJ1-5; unclear D gene. Germline CDR1 MNHNS, CDR2 SASEGT. CDR3 length equals 14 residues. Between the trimmed V and J ends, which lost 6 bases and 0 bases, there was a span of 9 bases. CDR3 DNA sequence: TGTGCCAGCAGCTCCCCCACTAGCAATCAGCCCCAGCATTTT. It encodes CASSSPTSNQPQHF.

This clonotype was seen only a few times. The V call is TRBV10-1, the J call TRBJ2-2; tentatively, D is TRBD1 (6 bases). Trimming took off 6 bases at V and 3 bases at J, with 11 bases between the two ends. CDR3 length: 14 residues. Per germline, CDR1 WNHNN and CDR2 SYGVQD (reference sequence). CDR3 bases: TGCGCCAGCAGACAGGGTAGTGACACCGGGGAGCTGTTTTTT. It codes for CASRQGSDTGELFF.